These T cell receptor beta chains were read from a single sample in a study of cytomegalovirus exposure and HLA in healthy donors. The repertoire was sequenced with immunoSEQ multiplex PCR; TCRdb's copy has only in-frame clones and lacks some. Among roughly 100,000 clones, approximately 77% were seen once, and the ten largest hold around 5.3%. Sample: PBMCs. All receptors come from a woman aged 40 to 50 in good health and CMV-seronegative. Each CDR3 is given with its conserved first and last residue. D genes are given only for firm matches. Rows may omit the clone size; those that give it use once, few, many or a size class.

>-|-|TRBJ2-7|TRBV30
CAWSPMTGPYEQYF
TGTGCCTGGAGTCCAATGACAGGTCCCTACGAGCAGTACTTC
>-|TRBD1|TRBJ1-1|TRBV9
CASSPGDRFGTEAFF
TGTGCCAGCAGCCCGGGGGACAGATTCGGCACTGAAGCTTTCTTT
>once|TRBD1|TRBJ2-5|TRBV19
CASSPRNRGYQETQYF
TGTGCCAGTAGTCCGAGGAACAGGGGGTACCAAGAGACCCAGTACTTC
>-|TRBD1|TRBJ1-1|TRBV7-9
CASSSTDRGRTEAFF
TGTGCCAGCAGCTCCACGGACAGGGGGCGAACTGAAGCTTTCTTT
>-|-|TRBJ1-1|TRBV6-5
CASSYVGGGNTEAFF
TGTGCCAGCAGTTACGTAGGGGGGGGGAACACTGAAGCTTTCTTT
>-|-|TRBJ1-2|TRBV5-4
CASSLAGGNGYTF
TGTGCCAGCAGCTTGGCCGGGGGGAATGGCTACACCTTC
>-|TRBD1|TRBJ1-2|TRBV6-6
CASSNPTGRWYGYTF
TGTGCCAGCAGTAACCCGACAGGGAGATGGTATGGCTACACCTTC
>-|TRBD1|TRBJ1-1|TRBV5-1
CASSLIQGVNTEAFF
TGCGCCAGCAGCTTAATACAGGGGGTGAACACTGAAGCTTTCTTT
>-|-|TRBJ1-1|TRBV5-8
CASSFSHSTEAFF
TGTGCCAGCAGCTTTTCCCATAGCACTGAAGCTTTCTTT
>few|TRBD2|TRBJ2-7|TRBV5-1
CASSLAASGTYEQYF
TGCGCCAGCAGCTTGGCCGCTAGCGGGACCTACGAGCAGTACTTC
>-|-|TRBJ2-4|TRBV5-1
CASSPGGSKNIQYF
TGCGCCAGCAGCCCAGGTGGAAGTAAAAACATTCAGTACTTC
>few|-|TRBJ2-6|TRBV5-4
CASSLLSSGANVLTF
TGTGCCAGCAGCTTGCTGTCCTCTGGGGCCAACGTCCTGACTTTC
>-|TRBD2|TRBJ2-1|TRBV4-3
CASSQDVAGGPSSYNEQFF
TGCGCCAGCAGCCAAGATGTAGCGGGGGGCCCGAGCTCCTACAATGAGCAGTTCTTC
>-|TRBD2|TRBJ2-2|TRBV4-1
CASSQDPSAGGHSGELFF
TGCGCCAGCAGCCAAGATCCAAGTGCGGGGGGGCATTCCGGGGAGCTGTTTTTT
>-|-|TRBJ1-4|TRBV2
CASRPFHSGNEKLFF
TGTGCCAGCAGACCGTTCCATTCGGGGAATGAAAAACTGTTTTTT
>-|TRBD2|TRBJ2-7|TRBV29-1
CSVELAGTAYEQYF
TGCAGCGTTGAGCTAGCGGGGACCGCCTACGAGCAGTACTTC
>-|TRBD1|TRBJ1-2|TRBV6-1
CASSETLSTGFNGYTF
TGTGCCAGCAGTGAAACCCTCTCGACAGGGTTTAATGGCTACACCTTC
>-|TRBD1|TRBJ2-7|TRBV6-1
CVSRGRGSWEQYF
TGTGTCAGCAGGGGCAGGGGGTCTTGGGAGCAGTACTTC
>-|TRBD1|TRBJ1-4|TRBV29-1
CSVRAGGEKLFF
TGCAGCGTTCGGGCAGGGGGAGAAAAACTGTTTTTT
>once|-|TRBJ1-3|TRBV4-3
CASSPTTGSSGNTIYF
TGCGCCAGCAGCCCCACCACAGGGAGCTCTGGAAACACCATATATTTT
>-|-|TRBJ1-2|TRBV4-2
CASSQAKGVGYGYTF
TGTGCCAGCAGCCAAGCAAAGGGGGTTGGCTATGGCTACACCTTC
>-|TRBD1|TRBJ1-2|TRBV5-1
CASSLEQGNGYTF
TGCGCCAGCAGCTTGGAACAGGGGAATGGCTACACCTTC
>once|-|TRBJ2-5|TRBV7-2
CASSFSGSQETQYF
TGTGCCAGCAGCTTTAGCGGTTCGCAAGAGACCCAGTACTTC
>-|-|TRBJ1-3|TRBV7-6
CASSSDSGASGNTIYF
TGTGCCAGCAGCTCAGACTCAGGGGCTTCTGGAAACACCATATATTTT
>-|-|TRBJ1-1|TRBV4-1
CASSQDRRGTRTEAFF
TGCGCCAGCAGCCAAGATCGACGGGGGACTCGCACTGAAGCTTTCTTT
>-|-|TRBJ1-5|TRBV28
CASITQGLGNQPQHF
TGTGCCAGCATCACACAGGGTCTTGGCAATCAGCCCCAGCATTTT
>-|-|TRBJ1-3|TRBV7-9
CASSLLAGSGNTIYF
TGTGCCAGCAGCTTACTTGCGGGATCAGGAAACACCATATATTTT
>few|TRBD1|TRBJ2-7|TRBV6-1
CASTGQISYEQYF
TGTGCCAGCACGGGACAGATCTCCTACGAGCAGTACTTC